The next 7 T cell receptor beta chains were all read from a single sample in a study of control samples from healthy donors and cancer patients (TCRdb year 2020). Library generation was performed with the immunoSEQ multiplex PCR assay. TCRdb mirrors the immuneACCESS table, restricted to in-frame sequences. Some clones are absent from its copies; in checked studies, under half trace to an unresolved V gene, and the reason for the others is unknown. This sample comprises approximately 80,000 clones, roughly 84% of them detected only once. The ten largest clones capture around 6% of the sample. The sequenced material came from blood. The receptors shown here come from a woman in her forties or fifties in good health.

This clone appeared a single time. The chain carries TRBV27 and TRBJ1-5; D uncertain. Trimming left V 8 bases short and J 9 bases short, with 11 bases between. The CDR3 extends over 11 amino acids. Looked up from germline, CDR1 is MNHEY and CDR2 is SMNVEV (reference sequence). DNA for the CDR3: TGTGCCAGCGGGCTCGGTGGGCCCCAGCATTTT. As protein: CASGLGGPQHF.

The CDR3 region is CASSQGTTGALEKLFF. Here the CDR3 DNA reads TGTGCCAGCAGCCAAGGAACGACAGGAGCCCTCGAAAAACTGTTTTTT. The V gene is TRBV3-1 (or the pseudogene TRBV3-2), the J gene TRBJ1-4, with a weak D call TRBD1 (6 bases). This CDR3 is 16 amino acids long. Germline CDR1 is LGHDT and CDR2 is YNNKEL (reference sequence). V lost 1 base and J lost 8, with 17 bases in between.

The rearrangement links TRBV7-9 to TRBJ2-2, with D tentatively TRBD2 (5 bases). The germline V and J ends were trimmed by 5 bases and 3 bases, with 13 bases remaining between them. CDR1 SEHNR and CDR2 FQNEAQ come from the germline V gene (reference sequence). This CDR3 region has 15 residues. The CDR3 is CASSHPAGYTGELFF. DNA for the CDR3: TGTGCCAGCAGCCACCCCGCGGGCTACACCGGGGAGCTGTTTTTT.

The chain employs TRBV20-1 and TRBJ1-2; D not certain. Per germline, CDR1 DFQATT and CDR2 SNEGSKA (reference sequence). The CDR3 has 11 residues. The V gene lost 4 bases and the J gene lost 6 bases, with 9 bases spanning the gap. CDR3 residues: CSATRDDGYTF. CDR3 coding DNA: TGCAGTGCTACGAGAGACGATGGCTACACCTTC.

The chain links TRBV5-1 to TRBJ2-7; a weak D match, TRBD1 (6 bases). CDR1 is SGHRS, CDR2 YFSETQ, per germline. This CDR3 has 12 amino acids. Trimming cost V 3 bases and J 6 bases, with 10 bases left between them. CDR3 DNA: TGCGCCAGCAGCTCGGACAGACGCGAGCAGTACTTC. This sequence encodes CASSSDRREQYF. Together with reference TRBV5-1 and TRBJ2-7, the CDR3 gives the full variable domain: KAGVTQTPRYLIKTRGQQVTLSCSPISGHRSVSWYQQTPGQGLQFLFEYFSETQRNKGNFPGRFSGRQFSNSRSEMNVSTLELGDSALYLCASSSDRREQYFGPGTRLTVT.

This chain links TRBV3-1 (or the pseudogene TRBV3-2) with TRBJ1-6; unclear D gene. The V end lost 0 bases, the J end lost 9 bases, and 9 bases lay between the germline ends. The CDR3 is 14 residues long. Germline CDR1 and CDR2: LGHDT and YNNKEL (reference sequence). As DNA, the CDR3 is TGTGCCAGCAGCCAAGATACGAGGGTTTCACCCCTCCACTTT. Protein product: CASSQDTRVSPLHF.

This clone was picked up one time. The rearrangement uses TRBV2 and TRBJ2-5; tentative D call: TRBD2 (6 bases). V was trimmed by 6 bases and J by 7 bases, leaving 15 bases between them. Germline V gives CDR1 SNHLY, CDR2 FYNNEI. The CDR3 spans 13 residues. The CDR3 DNA reads TGTGCCAGCAGGAGGGACTCACGCCGGACCCAGTACTTC. Amino acid sequence: CASRRDSRRTQYF.